This paragraph reports one T cell receptor beta chain. Its antigen is not identified. There are 13 residues in the CDR3. The germline V gene encodes CDR1 SQVTM and CDR2 ANQGSEA. With 4 bases removed from V and 0 bases from J, the gap between germline ends came to 6 bases. For the second PCR, which ran for about 6 to 12 cycles, a sample-barcoded 5' primer and a J-beta primer mix were used. Researchers report that a template-switch adaptor with 12 random nucleotides tagged each cDNA molecule. TCRdb used MiXCR to reprocess the 5' RACE reads, holding one entry per CDR3 protein. Here the sample spans 1.5 million to 1.8 million distinct CDR3 sequences, 35% to 45% being singletons. This specimen belongs to a study of blood T cells in healthy people across ages. Study conclusions and caveats: A roughly linear fall in TCR beta diversity per million T cells was seen with increasing age.

The rearrangement links TRBV29-1 to TRBJ1-4; D is ambiguous. This TCR was recovered from a young woman in good health. Source material: blood. Here the CDR3 DNA reads TGCAGCGTTGGGGATGCAACTAATGAAAAACTGTTTTTT. It translates to CSVGDATNEKLFF.